This TCR beta chain appears in the sequencing data of a study of cytomegalovirus exposure and HLA in healthy donors. This clone was detected a few times. Antigen specificity is unknown. PCR used 60 Vbeta primers and 13 Jbeta primers. Sequencing was performed with immunoSEQ multiplex PCR; in TCRdb, only in-frame clones are kept and a portion is missing. The repertoire holds 210,000 or so clones, with around three quarters as singletons. Overall study findings and caveats: The later analysis indicated that the majority of CMV-associated TCR beta chains appeared HLA-restricted.

CDR1 and CDR2 from the germline V gene are SGHRS and YFSETQ. CDR3 length: 16 residues. With 7 bases removed from V and 0 bases from J, the gap between germline ends came to 16 bases. This chain joins TRBV5-1 and TRBJ1-4, with a tentative D call TRBD1 (6 bases). This TCR came from a man in his forties in good health and CMV-seronegative. The source material was PBMCs. CDR3 nucleotide sequence: TGCGCCAGCGGCACAGGGATGGGAGCAACTAATGAAAAACTGTTTTTT. Its protein is CASGTGMGATNEKLFF.